This T cell receptor beta chain was obtained from a study of tumor-infiltrating lymphocytes in primary liver carcinoma. Study results and limitations: Among the pair types, tumor region pairs showed more overlap than tumor-adjacent and tumor-blood pairs.

Both RNA and DNA were isolated together from roughly 20-30 mg of bulk tissue that had not been sorted. With a constant-region primer, TCR beta cDNA was made from approximately 500 ng of total RNA. Libraries covering TCR beta were generated through three nested multiplex PCR rounds (using a slightly modified ARM-PCR). TCRdb redid the calling of the multiplex PCR reads with MiXCR, one entry per CDR3 protein. The table lists about 100,000 distinct CDR3 sequences, 69% of them singletons, with 7.5% to 10% in the top ten. Note on this clonotype: Its antigen is currently unknown.

Sample: liver tumor tissue from sampling region 5. Subset here: tumor region T5, tumor centre. The TCR comes from an older woman with primary liver carcinoma and hepatitis B virus infection.

The DNA of the CDR3 is TGTGCCACCTCCTCGGTGTACGAGCAGTACTTC. The encoded protein is CATSSVYEQYF. V and J are TRBV28 and TRBJ2-7; D is unclear. The CDR3 is 11 residues long. Germline values: CDR1 MDHEN, CDR2 SYDVKM. The V and J ends lost 10 bases and 4 bases respectively, with 11 bases between them. The whole variable domain, remainder taken from reference TRBV28 and TRBJ2-7, is DVKVTQSSRYLVKRTGEKVFLECVQDMDHENMFWYRQDPGLGLRLIYFSYDVKMKEKGDIPEGYSVSREKKERFSLILESASTNQTSMYLCATSSVYEQYFGPGTRLTVT.